These 20 T cell receptor beta chains were sequenced from one sample in a study of T cell repertoires in cytomegalovirus infection. Antigens of these TCRs are unknown. In TCRdb, the reads were re-called with MiXCR into one record per CDR3 protein. The data show some 920,000 distinct CDR3 sequences, with roughly 31% seen just once and around an eighth held by the top ten. The source was cultured CD8+ T cells from PBMCs, collected from culture after CMV antigen stimulation. The receptors were gathered from a human donor in good health (CMV status not recorded). Some clones in this sample may be carry-over from other donors' samples.

This sequence joins TRBV4-3 and TRBJ2-2; no reliable D call. This CDR3 is 14 amino acids long. From germline, CDR1 is LGHNA and CDR2 YSLEER. Deletions cut 4 bases from V and 3 bases from J, with 9 bases between. The CDR3 loop reads CASSPGVDTGELFF. DNA for the CDR3: TGCGCCAGCAGCCCAGGAGTAGACACCGGGGAGCTGTTTTTT.

This clonotype occurred many times. The chain employs TRBV7-9 and TRBJ2-1; the D gene is possibly TRBD2 (5 bases). Per germline, CDR1 SEHNR and CDR2 FQNEAQ (reference sequence). This CDR3 spans 15 amino acids. Trimming removed 3 bases at V and 5 bases at J, with 14 bases between. CDR3 sequence: CASSLIIYGDNEQFF. Here the CDR3 DNA reads TGTGCCAGCAGCTTGATTATTTACGGGGACAATGAGCAGTTCTTC.

The sample holds a few counts of this clonotype. The gene calls are TRBV4-1 and TRBJ2-2; no firm D call. V gave up 3 bases and J gave up 3 bases, with 8 bases separating them. The CDR3 is made up of 14 amino acids. Per the germline V gene, CDR1 is MGHRA and CDR2 is YSYEKL. The CDR3 here is CASSQGSDTGELFF. The CDR3 nucleotides read TGCGCCAGCAGCCAGGGTTCGGACACCGGGGAGCTGTTTTTT.

This clonotype has just a few counts. The chain recombines TRBV20-1 with TRBJ1-2; D gene unclear. Trimming took off 1 base at V and 0 bases at J, with 9 bases between the two ends. CDR3 length equals 14 residues. Germline values: CDR1 DFQATT, CDR2 SNEGSKA (reference sequence). Here the CDR3 DNA reads TGCAGTGCTAGAGTTCCAGCGACTAACTATGGCTACACCTTC. Translating it yields CSARVPATNYGYTF.

The gene calls are TRBV7-6 and TRBJ2-5; D remains ambiguous. This CDR3 comprises 16 residues. Trimming left V 0 bases short and J 0 bases short, with 11 bases between. Looked up from germline, CDR1 is SGHVS and CDR2 is FNYEAQ. The CDR3 nucleotides are TGTGCCAGCAGCTTAGCGAAAGCCAGACACCAAGAGACCCAGTACTTC. This translates into CASSLAKARHQETQYF.

J is TRBJ2-2 and V is TRBV6-2 or TRBV6-3; D is unresolved. Germline V gene lookup returns CDR1 MNHEY and CDR2 SVGEGT. There are 16 residues in the CDR3. Trimming shortened V by 2 bases and J by 0 bases, and 10 bases separated the two germline ends. CDR3 sequence reads: CASSYGPATNTGELFF. CDR3 bases: TGTGCCAGCAGTTACGGGCCCGCAACGAACACCGGGGAGCTGTTTTTT.

V and J are TRBV6-1 and TRBJ2-2; 7 bases match TRBD1. J was trimmed by 7 bases and V by 6 bases; bases with no gene match: 5. The germline V gene has CDR1 MNHNS and CDR2 SASEGT. The CDR3 loop spans 13 amino acids. CDR3 protein: CASSLGTVGELFF. CDR3 nucleotide sequence: TGTGCCAGCAGCCTCGGGACAGTCGGGGAGCTGTTTTTT.

There are many counts of this clonotype. V is TRBV7-2 and J is TRBJ2-2, with unresolved D. The V gene's germline CDR1 is SGHTA and CDR2 FQGNSA. The V gene lost 6 bases and the J gene lost 1 base, with 15 bases spanning the gap. The CDR3 sequence is 16 residues long. In DNA form, the CDR3 reads TGTGCCAGCAGGGACCCCGGCGGTAAGAACACCGGGGAGCTGTTTTTT. It encodes CASRDPGGKNTGELFF.

The chain is built from TRBV4-3 and TRBJ2-1; 8 nucleotides align to TRBD2. V dropped 0 bases and J dropped 4; count of bases not matched to a gene: 11. Germline V CDR1 and CDR2: LGHNA, YSLEER. CDR3 length: 18 amino acids. The CDR3 DNA is TGCGCCAGCAGCCAAGACCATCATCATGCGGGGGGATACAATGAGCAGTTCTTC. It yields the protein CASSQDHHHAGGYNEQFF.

This clonotype has more than one count but fewer than ten. The chain carries TRBV7-8 and TRBJ2-3; 10 nucleotides line up with TRBD2. The V gene end was trimmed by 3 bases and the J gene end by 5 bases; junction bases not matched to a gene: 8. The CDR3 has 16 amino acids. The germline V gene encodes CDR1 SGHVS and CDR2 FQNEAQ. CDR3 sequence: CASSFGSGGARDTQYF. CDR3 coding DNA: TGTGCCAGCAGCTTTGGGAGCGGGGGGGCAAGAGATACGCAGTATTTT.

This clonotype was seen a few times. The chain carries TRBV6-1 and TRBJ2-3, with D possibly TRBD1 on 5 matching bases. Germline V gene data show CDR1 as MNHNS and CDR2 as SASEGT. The V gene lost 1 base and the J gene lost 3 bases, with 11 bases spanning the gap. The CDR3 has 15 amino acids. CDR3 sequence: CASSEEGWFTDTQYF. As DNA, the CDR3 is TGTGCCAGCAGTGAAGAGGGGTGGTTTACAGATACGCAGTATTTT.

This clonotype was detected only once. The rearrangement uses TRBV29-1 and TRBJ2-3; the D call may be TRBD1 or TRBD2 (6 bases each). Germline V gene data show CDR1 as SQVTM and CDR2 as ANQGSEA. Trimming took 5 bases from V and 10 from J, leaving 19 bases between them. This CDR3 region has 13 residues. The CDR3 reads CSVNALGGVAQYF. DNA for the CDR3: TGCAGCGTTAACGCTCTCGGGGGCGTAGCGCAGTATTTT.

Ten or more counts support this clonotype. The chain recombines TRBV7-2 with TRBJ2-1; the match to TRBD2 covers 10 bases. After removal of 5 bases from V and 6 bases from J, the junction contained 7 bases not matched to a gene. Germline CDR1 and CDR2: SGHTA and FQGNSA. This CDR3 contains 15 residues. The CDR3 coding sequence is TGTGCCAGCAGCCCAAGGACTAGCGGTGGCAATGAGCAGTTCTTC. Amino acid sequence: CASSPRTSGGNEQFF.

The chain employs TRBV2 and TRBJ2-1, with 9 bases that match TRBD2. The CDR3 is 20 residues long. V lost 7 bases to trimming and J lost 4 bases; unmatched junction nucleotides: 23. CDR1 and CDR2 from the germline V gene are SNHLY and FYNNEI. CDR3 protein: CASIPGSLAGIDMKYNEQFF. CDR3 coding DNA: TGTGCCAGCATTCCGGGCTCGCTAGCGGGGATCGATATGAAGTACAATGAGCAGTTCTTC.

This clonotype has only a few counts. The chain combines TRBV10-3 with TRBJ2-1; 7 bases align to TRBD1. The CDR3 runs 16 residues. V was pared by 7 bases and J by 6 bases, with 15 bases of the junction left unmatched. Germline assignment: CDR1 ENHRY and CDR2 SYGVKD. The CDR3 nucleotides are TGTGCCATCATGAGTGCCCAAGGGGGCTCGGGCAATGAGCAGTTCTTC. This encodes CAIMSAQGGSGNEQFF.

CDR3 sequence (DNA): TGTGCCAGCAGCCTCGTACTCGGGACAGGGGGCGGCGATGAGCAGTTCTTC. Protein product: CASSLVLGTGGGDEQFF. The chain employs TRBV7-2 and TRBJ2-1, with 12 bases matching TRBD1. Germline trimming cut 5 bases from V and 8 bases from J; bases unmatched to any gene: 13. Per the germline V gene, CDR1 is SGHTA and CDR2 is FQGNSA. The length of the CDR3 is 17 residues.

This clonotype was counted at least ten times. The gene calls are TRBV5-4 and TRBJ2-3; 12 bases agree with TRBD1. This CDR3 spans 18 amino acids. V shed 6 bases and J 0 bases; nucleotides not matched to a gene: 11. Germline loops: CDR1 SGHNT, CDR2 YYREEE (reference sequence). The CDR3 spells CASNLGTGGQHSTDTQYF. In DNA form, the CDR3 reads TGTGCCAGCAATCTAGGGACAGGGGGCCAACATAGCACAGATACGCAGTATTTT. The variable domain in full, completed from reference TRBV5-4 and TRBJ2-3, reads ETGVTQSPTHLIKTRGQQVTLRCSSQSGHNTVSWYQQALGQGPQFIFQYYREEENGRGNFPPRFSGLQFPNYSSELNVNALELDDSALYLCASNLGTGGQHSTDTQYFGPGTRLTVL.

The gene calls are TRBV19 and TRBJ2-7; the D gene is possibly TRBD1 (6 bases). CDR1 is LNHDA, CDR2 SQIVND, per germline (reference sequence). The CDR3 consists of 13 residues. With 8 bases removed from V and 3 bases from J, the gap between germline ends came to 14 bases. This chain's CDR3 is CASAPGHNYEQYV. The CDR3 DNA sequence: TGTGCCAGTGCCCCGGGACACAACTACGAGCAGTACGTC.

This sequence joins TRBV5-1 and TRBJ2-7, with TRBD1 matching 7 bases. From germline, CDR1 is SGHRS and CDR2 YFSETQ. This CDR3 has 15 amino acids. V lost 2 bases and J lost 5; bases outside the gene matches: 10. The DNA for the CDR3 is TGCGCCAGCAGCTTATCGACCGGGACAGTCGACGAGCAGTACTTC. Its protein is CASSLSTGTVDEQYF.

The chain recombines TRBV7-9 with TRBJ1-2; D unclear. Germline V gene lookup returns CDR1 SEHNR and CDR2 FQNEAQ (reference sequence). Trimming shortened V by 7 bases and J by 6 bases, and 15 bases separated the two germline ends. CDR3 length: 13 residues. The CDR3 here is CASMFMARDGYTF. The CDR3 region has the DNA TGTGCCAGCATGTTTATGGCCCGTGATGGCTACACCTTC.